A selection of T cell receptor beta chains follows, all from one sample in a study of tumor-infiltrating lymphocytes in primary liver carcinoma. In TCRdb, the multiplex PCR reads were re-called with MiXCR into one record per CDR3 protein. The sample lists 95,000 to 100,000 distinct CDR3 sequences; about 67% were seen once. Sample: liver tumor tissue from sampling region 2. The origin of the receptors is a woman aged 55-70 years with primary liver carcinoma and hepatitis B virus infection. Both conserved end residues are part of each CDR3. A D gene is named only where the DNA matches it firmly. Size is omitted from some rows. Given values are once, few, many or a class for expanded clones.

CSTDTDTQYF TGCAGCACCGACACAGATACGCAGTATTTT many TRBV29-1 NA TRBJ2-3
CASSLDRHTTDTQYF TGTGCCAGCAGCTTAGATCGACATACTACAGATACGCAGTATTTT large TRBV11-3 NA TRBJ2-3
CLSSSLGGGTEAFF TGTCTCAGCAGCTCGTTAGGGGGGGGCACTGAAGCTTTCTTT NA TRBV7-3 NA TRBJ1-1
CANSLSGSLAGVSYEQYF TGTGCCAACAGCTTAAGTGGATCTCTAGCGGGAGTCTCTTACGAGCAGTACTTC few TRBV11-2 TRBD2 TRBJ2-7
CVSKRDGETQYF TGTGTCAGCAAGAGGGATGGGGAGACCCAGTACTTC NA TRBV2 NA TRBJ2-5
CASSNIWGTQHF TGTGCCAGCAGCAATATCTGGGGAACCCAGCATTTT many TRBV6-1 NA TRBJ1-5
CASSVRDLGGEQYF TGTGCCAGCAGTGTTCGGGATTTGGGGGGCGAGCAGTACTTC few TRBV2 NA TRBJ2-7
CASSRQGVGYGYTF TGTGCCAGCAGTAGACAGGGGGTTGGCTATGGCTACACCTTC NA TRBV9 TRBD1 TRBJ1-2
CNAPGQRLWMLEAFF TGCAATGCTCCGGGACAGCGCTTGTGGATGTTGGAAGCTTTCTTT NA TRBV20-1 TRBD1 TRBJ1-1
CASSERGPDTGELFF TGCGCCAGCAGTGAGAGAGGGCCGGACACCGGGGAGCTGTTTTTT many TRBV10-1 NA TRBJ2-2
CDSSPYLTGGSYEQYF TGTGACAGCAGCCCCTACCTAACGGGAGGGTCCTACGAGCAGTACTTC NA TRBV6-1 TRBD2 TRBJ2-7
CSVEPSGSSDTQYF TGCAGCGTTGAACCTAGCGGGAGCTCGGATACGCAGTATTTT many TRBV29-1 TRBD2 TRBJ2-3
CASSEGNGYEQYF TGTGCCAGCAGTGAGGGAAACGGGTACGAGCAGTACTTC NA TRBV25-1 NA TRBJ2-7
CANNFTGTGAYEQYF TGTGCCAACAATTTTACCGGGACAGGGGCCTACGAGCAGTACTTC NA TRBV6-6 TRBD1 TRBJ2-7
CASSPPTAALYNEQFF TGTGCCAGCAGTCCTCCGACAGCTGCACTCTACAATGAGCAGTTCTTC few TRBV28 NA TRBJ2-1
CASSWYLATITGELFF TGTGCCAGCAGTTGGTATCTAGCGACGATCACCGGGGAGCTGTTTTTT NA TRBV28 NA TRBJ2-2
CSVEGSTGEGETQYF TGCAGCGTTGAAGGTTCCACAGGGGAAGGAGAGACCCAGTACTTC many TRBV29-1 TRBD1 TRBJ2-5
CTGSLEVAAIPPLHF TGTACCGGCAGCTTAGAAGTGGCAGCTATCCCACCCCTCCACTTT NA TRBV11-2 NA TRBJ1-6
CTSNKIPDSAGELFF TGTACCAGCAATAAAATTCCGGACAGCGCCGGGGAGCTGTTTTTT NA TRBV6-5 NA TRBJ2-2
CASTQHREQGHNQPQHF TGTGCCAGCACCCAACATAGGGAACAGGGCCACAATCAGCCCCAGCATTTT NA TRBV6-1 NA TRBJ1-5
CSVELPPALEQLF TGCAGCGTTGAACTGCCACCTGCACTTGAGCAGCTCTTC NA TRBV29-1 NA TRBJ2-1
CASSEFQETQYF TGTGCCAGCAGTGAATTCCAAGAGACCCAGTACTTC few TRBV2 NA TRBJ2-5